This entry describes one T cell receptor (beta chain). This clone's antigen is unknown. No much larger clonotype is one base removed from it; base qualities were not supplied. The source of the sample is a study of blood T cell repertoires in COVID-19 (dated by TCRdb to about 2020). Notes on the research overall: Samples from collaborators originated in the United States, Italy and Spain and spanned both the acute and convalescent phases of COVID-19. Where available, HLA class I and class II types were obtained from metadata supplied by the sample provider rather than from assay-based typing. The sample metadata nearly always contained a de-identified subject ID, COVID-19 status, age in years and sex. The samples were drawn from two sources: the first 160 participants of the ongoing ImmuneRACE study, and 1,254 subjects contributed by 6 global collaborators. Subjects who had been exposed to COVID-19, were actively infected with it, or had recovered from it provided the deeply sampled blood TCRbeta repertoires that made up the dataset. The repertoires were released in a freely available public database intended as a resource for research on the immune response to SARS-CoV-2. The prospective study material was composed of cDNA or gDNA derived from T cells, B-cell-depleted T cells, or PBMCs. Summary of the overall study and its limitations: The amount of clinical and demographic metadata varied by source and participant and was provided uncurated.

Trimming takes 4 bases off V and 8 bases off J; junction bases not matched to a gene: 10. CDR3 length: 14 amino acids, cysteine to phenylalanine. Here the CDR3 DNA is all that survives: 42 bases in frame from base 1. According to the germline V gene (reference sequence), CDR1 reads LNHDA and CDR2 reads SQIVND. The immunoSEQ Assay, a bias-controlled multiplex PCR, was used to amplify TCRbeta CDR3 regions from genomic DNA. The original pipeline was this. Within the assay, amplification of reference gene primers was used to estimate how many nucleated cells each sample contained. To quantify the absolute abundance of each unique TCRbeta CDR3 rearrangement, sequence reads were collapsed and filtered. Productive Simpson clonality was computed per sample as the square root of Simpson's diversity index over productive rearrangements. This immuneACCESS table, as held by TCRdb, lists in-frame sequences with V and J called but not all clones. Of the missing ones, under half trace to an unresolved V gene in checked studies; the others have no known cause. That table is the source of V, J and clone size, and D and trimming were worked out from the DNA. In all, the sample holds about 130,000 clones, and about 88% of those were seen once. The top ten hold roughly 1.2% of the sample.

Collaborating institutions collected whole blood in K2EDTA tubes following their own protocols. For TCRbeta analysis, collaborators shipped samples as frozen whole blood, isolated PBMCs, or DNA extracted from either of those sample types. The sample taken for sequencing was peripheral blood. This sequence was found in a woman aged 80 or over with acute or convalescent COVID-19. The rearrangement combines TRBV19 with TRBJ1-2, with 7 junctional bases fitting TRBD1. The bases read TGTGCCAGTAGTACCCCGGGACAGTCCGGGGGCTACACCTTC. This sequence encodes CASSTPGQSGGYTF.